These 18 T cell receptor beta chains were all obtained from the same sample, sequenced in a study of cytomegalovirus exposure and HLA in healthy donors (TCRdb year 2017). The library was prepared using the immunoSEQ multiplex PCR assay. For the multiplex PCR, a mixture combining 60 forward primers for TCR Vbeta segments and 13 reverse primers for TCR Jbeta segments was used. Here the immuneACCESS table is served through TCRdb, limited to in-frame sequences with V and J called. Missing clones are a known gap in these copies; in checked studies unresolved V genes cover under half, and the rest lacks a known reason. This sample's table carries 53,000 or so clones. The leading ten clones occupy 12% of the sample. Material for sequencing was PBMCs. The receptors were gathered from a young man in good health and CMV-seropositive.

The chain combines TRBV7-9 with TRBJ2-3; TRBD1 might be the D (6 bases). Germline V gene sequence: CDR1 SEHNR, CDR2 FQNEAQ (reference sequence). Trimming removed 4 bases at V and 8 bases at J, with 10 bases between. This CDR3 spans 12 amino acids. The CDR3 spells CASSSGDGTQYF. For the CDR3, the DNA is TGTGCCAGCAGCTCAGGGGATGGTACGCAGTATTTT.

This chain uses TRBV7-8 with TRBJ2-5, with D perhaps matching TRBD1 (6 bases). The CDR3 loop spans 18 amino acids. Germline CDR1 is SGHVS and CDR2 is FQNEAQ. Trimming removed 0 bases at V and 2 bases at J, with 19 bases between. Here the CDR3 DNA reads TGTGCCAGCAGCTTAGCCCCTCCAGGGGACGCGCTACAAGAGACCCAGTACTTC. This translates into CASSLAPPGDALQETQYF.

This chain uses TRBV7-9 with TRBJ1-5; maybe TRBD1 (5 bases). CDR3 length equals 16 residues. Trimming took off 1 base at V and 6 bases at J, with 16 bases between the two ends. Per germline, CDR1 SEHNR and CDR2 FQNEAQ (reference sequence). CDR3 DNA sequence: TGTGCCAGCAGCTTAGTGTCGGCAGGGATAAGTCAGCCCCAGCATTTT. Translating gives CASSLVSAGISQPQHF.

V gene TRBV28 combines with J gene TRBJ1-2; no clear D. CDR3 length: 11 amino acids. V gave up 4 bases and J gave up 5 bases, with 5 bases separating them. The germline gives CDR1 MDHEN, CDR2 SYDVKM. This chain's CDR3 is CASSSFYGYTF. For the CDR3, the DNA is TGTGCCAGCAGTTCCTTTTATGGCTACACCTTC.

To note about this clone: Within the sample, other DNA sequences also encode this same CDR3. The chain couples TRBV10-2 to TRBJ1-3; a possible D gene is TRBD1 (5 bases). With 6 bases removed from V and 4 bases from J, the gap between germline ends came to 13 bases. The germline gives CDR1 WSHSY, CDR2 SAAADI. This CDR3 spans 14 amino acids. DNA for the CDR3: TGCGCCAGCAGGGAGGCAGGGTCCGGAAACACCATATATTTT. It codes for CASREAGSGNTIYF.

The chain uses TRBV27 and TRBJ2-3; 10 nucleotides align to TRBD2. The CDR3 is 16 residues long. V gave up 4 bases and J gave up 7 bases; unmatched junction bases: 11. The V gene's germline CDR1 is MNHEY and CDR2 SMNVEV (reference sequence). This chain's CDR3 is CASSWAGAGGWNTQYF. In nucleotides, the CDR3 is TGTGCCAGCAGTTGGGCCGGAGCGGGAGGGTGGAATACGCAGTATTTT.

As for this clone: Other DNA sequences in the sample encode the same CDR3. The genes are TRBV2 and TRBJ1-2; TRBD1 agrees at 8 bases. Germline CDR1 SNHLY, CDR2 FYNNEI. Losses at the gene ends were 4 bases for V and 1 base for J; bases not matched to a gene: 2. This CDR3 region has 14 residues. In DNA form, the CDR3 reads TGTGCCAGCAGTGGGGACAGGAATAACTATGGCTACACCTTC. It codes for CASSGDRNNYGYTF.

This chain joins TRBV25-1 and TRBJ2-7; 12 bases are a match to TRBD1. Germline loops: CDR1 MGHDK, CDR2 SYGVNS. V lost 3 bases to trimming and J lost 4 bases; unmatched junction nucleotides: 1. This CDR3 is 14 amino acids long. In nucleotides, the CDR3 is TGTGCCAGCAGTGAGGGACAGGGGGCATACGAGCAGTACTTC. This gives the protein CASSEGQGAYEQYF.

The chain links TRBV29-1 to TRBJ2-1; 9 nucleotides align to TRBD1. The J segment lost 6 bases and the V segment lost 6 bases, leaving 6 bases of the junction unmatched. CDR1 SQVTM and CDR2 ANQGSEA come from the germline V gene. The CDR3 consists of 13 residues. In nucleotides, the CDR3 is TGCAGCGTCCCGGGACAGGGAAGCAATGAGCAGTTCTTC. Translated: CSVPGQGSNEQFF.

The chain is built from TRBV19 and TRBJ2-5, with TRBD1 identical over 9 bases. The DNA end is a closer match to TRBJ2-7, so the J assignment may be wrong. The CDR3 has 14 residues. Germline V lookup: CDR1 LNHDA, CDR2 SQIVND (reference sequence). The CDR3 is CASSLDRGSYEQYF. Written as DNA, the CDR3 is TGTGCCAGTAGTTTGGACAGGGGCTCCTACGAGCAGTACTTC.

The CDR3 sequence is CASTKLQRNTEAFF. In DNA form, the CDR3 reads TGTGCCAGCACCAAATTACAAAGGAACACTGAAGCTTTCTTT. The chain carries TRBV7-9 and TRBJ1-1; D gene unclear. Between the trimmed V and J ends, which lost 7 bases and 1 base, there was a span of 13 bases. Per germline, CDR1 SEHNR and CDR2 FQNEAQ (reference sequence). The CDR3 totals 14 residues.

The chain links TRBV6-1 to TRBJ1-5; 11 bases match TRBD1. Trimming took 4 bases from V and 6 from J; bases not matched to a gene: 5. The CDR3 sequence is 15 residues long. Germline-derived CDR1 and CDR2 are MNHNS and SASEGT. The CDR3 nucleotides read TGTGCCAGCAGTGGGACAGGGGGCGCGGGTCAGCCCCAGCATTTT. Protein product: CASSGTGGAGQPQHF.

The rearrangement links TRBV28 to TRBJ2-5, with 7 bases lining up with TRBD2. The J call could be wrong; TRBJ2-7 is a better fit for the DNA end. The length of the CDR3 is 13 residues. From germline, CDR1 is MDHEN and CDR2 SYDVKM. The CDR3 DNA is TGTGCCAGCAGTTTAAGTAGCGGGTACGAGCAGTACTTC. This sequence encodes CASSLSSGYEQYF.

The chain uses TRBV30 and TRBJ2-2, with TRBD2 matching over 7 bases. V shed 6 bases, J shed 3 bases, and the junction held 10 bases outside the gene matches. Germline CDR1 reads GTSNPN; CDR2 reads SVGIG (reference sequence). This CDR3 is 15 amino acids long. The CDR3 region has the DNA TGTGCCTGCGCGGGGGAGGGGCTTGACACCGGGGAGCTGTTTTTT. As protein: CACAGEGLDTGELFF.

This rearrangement joins TRBV9 to TRBJ2-1, with D possibly being TRBD2 (7 bases). The V gene lost 0 bases and the J gene lost 7 bases, with 8 bases spanning the gap. Germline CDR1 and CDR2: SGDLS and YYNGEE. There are 13 residues in the CDR3. This chain's CDR3 is CASSVEGGNEQFF. CDR3 nucleotide sequence: TGTGCCAGCAGCGTAGAGGGGGGGAATGAGCAGTTCTTC.

The chain uses TRBV11-3 and TRBJ2-5, with 14 bases that match TRBD2. CDR1 is SGHNT and CDR2 is YENEEA in the germline V gene. This CDR3 has 18 amino acids. J gave up 1 base and V 8 bases, and 12 bases lay outside the gene matches. As DNA, the CDR3 is TGTGCCAGCTCACCGGGACTAGCGGGAGAATCGGTCCAAGAGACCCAGTACTTC. Its protein product is CASSPGLAGESVQETQYF.

The J gene is TRBJ2-2, the V gene TRBV4-1; 8 bases line up with TRBD2. Germline V gene data show CDR1 as MGHRA and CDR2 as YSYEKL. There are 12 residues in the CDR3. CDR3 DNA: TGCGTTACGGGAGGGCCGGGCGGGGAGCTGTTTTTT. Translated: CVTGGPGGELFF.

The CDR3 nucleotides read TGTGCCAGCAGCCTCGGAACTACCTCTGGAAACACCATATATTTT. It codes for CASSLGTTSGNTIYF. The chain carries TRBV5-4 and TRBJ1-3; no definite D call. CDR1 and CDR2 from the germline V gene are SGHNT and YYREEE (reference sequence). This CDR3 comprises 15 residues. V lost 4 bases and J 0 bases, leaving 11 bases between the germline ends.